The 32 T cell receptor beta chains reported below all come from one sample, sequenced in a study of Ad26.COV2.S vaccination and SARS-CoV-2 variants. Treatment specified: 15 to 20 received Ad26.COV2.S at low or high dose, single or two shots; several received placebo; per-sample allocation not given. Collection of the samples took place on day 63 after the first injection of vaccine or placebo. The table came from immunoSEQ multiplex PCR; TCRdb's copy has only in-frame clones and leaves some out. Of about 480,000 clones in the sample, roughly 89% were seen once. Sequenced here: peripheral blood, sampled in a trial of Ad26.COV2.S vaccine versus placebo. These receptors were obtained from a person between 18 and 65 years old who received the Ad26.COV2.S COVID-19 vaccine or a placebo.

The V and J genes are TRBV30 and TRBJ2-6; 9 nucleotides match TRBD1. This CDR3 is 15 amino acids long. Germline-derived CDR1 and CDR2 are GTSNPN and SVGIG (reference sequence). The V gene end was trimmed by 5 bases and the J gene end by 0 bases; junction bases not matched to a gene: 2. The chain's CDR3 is CAWGTGSSGANVLTF. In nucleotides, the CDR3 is TGTGCCTGGGGGACAGGGTCCTCTGGGGCCAACGTCCTGACTTTC.

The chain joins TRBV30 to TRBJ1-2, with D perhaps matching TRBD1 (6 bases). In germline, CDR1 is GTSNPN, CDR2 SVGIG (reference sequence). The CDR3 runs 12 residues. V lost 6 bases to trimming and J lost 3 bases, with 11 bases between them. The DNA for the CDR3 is TGTGCCTGTTTTACAGGGCACTATGGCTACACCTTC. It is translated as CACFTGHYGYTF.

CDR3 sequence reads: CASSLYRMRDSPGETQYF. CDR3 nucleotide sequence: TGTGCCAGCAGTTTATACCGGATGCGGGACAGCCCAGGGGAGACCCAGTACTTC. This chain joins TRBV27 and TRBJ2-5; D is perhaps TRBD1 (7 bases). Deletions cut 1 base from V and 5 bases from J, with 23 bases between. CDR1 and CDR2 (germline): MNHEY, SMNVEV (reference sequence). CDR3 length equals 18 residues.

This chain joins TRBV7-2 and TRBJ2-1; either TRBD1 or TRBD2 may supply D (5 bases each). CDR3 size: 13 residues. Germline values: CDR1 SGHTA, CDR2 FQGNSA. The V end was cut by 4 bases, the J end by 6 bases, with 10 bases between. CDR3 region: CASSWRGVNEQFF. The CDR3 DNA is TGTGCCAGCAGCTGGAGAGGGGTCAATGAGCAGTTCTTC.

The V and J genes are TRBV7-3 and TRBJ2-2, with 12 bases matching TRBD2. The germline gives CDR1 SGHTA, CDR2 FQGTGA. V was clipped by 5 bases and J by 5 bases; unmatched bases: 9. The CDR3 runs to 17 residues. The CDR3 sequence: CASSPRTSGIGTGELFF. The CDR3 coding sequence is TGTGCCAGCAGCCCACGGACTAGCGGGATAGGGACCGGGGAGCTGTTTTTT.

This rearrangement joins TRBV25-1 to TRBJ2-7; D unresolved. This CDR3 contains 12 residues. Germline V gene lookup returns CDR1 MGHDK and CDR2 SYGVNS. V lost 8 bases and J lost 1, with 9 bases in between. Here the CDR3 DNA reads TGTGCCAGCCGTCTGGGGTCCTACGAGCAGTACTTC. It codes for CASRLGSYEQYF.

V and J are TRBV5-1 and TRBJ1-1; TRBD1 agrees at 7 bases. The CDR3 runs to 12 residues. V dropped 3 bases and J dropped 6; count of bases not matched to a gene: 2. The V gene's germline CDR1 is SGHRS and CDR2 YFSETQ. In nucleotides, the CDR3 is TGCGCCAGCAGCTCGACAGGGCCTGAAGCTTTCTTT. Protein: CASSSTGPEAFF.

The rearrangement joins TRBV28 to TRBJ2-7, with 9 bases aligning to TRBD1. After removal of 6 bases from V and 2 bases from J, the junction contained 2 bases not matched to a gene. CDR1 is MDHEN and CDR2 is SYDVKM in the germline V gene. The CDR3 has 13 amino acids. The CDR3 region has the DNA TGTGCCAGCAGGGGACAGGGAACCTACGAGCAGTACTTC. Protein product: CASRGQGTYEQYF.

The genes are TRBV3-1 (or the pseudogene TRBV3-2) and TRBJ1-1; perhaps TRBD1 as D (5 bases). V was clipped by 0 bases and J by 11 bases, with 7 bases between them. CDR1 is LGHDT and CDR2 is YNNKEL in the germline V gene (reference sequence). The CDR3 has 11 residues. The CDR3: CASSQDGGAFF. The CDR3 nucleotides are TGTGCCAGCAGCCAAGACGGGGGGGCTTTCTTT.

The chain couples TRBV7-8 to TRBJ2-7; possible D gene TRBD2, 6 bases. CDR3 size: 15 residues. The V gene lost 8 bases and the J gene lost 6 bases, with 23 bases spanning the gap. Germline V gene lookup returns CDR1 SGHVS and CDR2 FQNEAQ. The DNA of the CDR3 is TGTGCCAGCTCCCCCCTGTGGCAGGGAGGTGGCGAGCAGTACTTC. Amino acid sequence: CASSPLWQGGGEQYF.

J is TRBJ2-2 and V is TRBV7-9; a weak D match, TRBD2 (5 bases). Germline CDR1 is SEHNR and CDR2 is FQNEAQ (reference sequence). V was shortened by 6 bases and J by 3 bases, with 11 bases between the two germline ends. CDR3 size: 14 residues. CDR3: CASRDWTYTGELFF. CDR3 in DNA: TGTGCCAGCAGAGATTGGACTTACACCGGGGAGCTGTTTTTT.

CDR3 loop: CATSTGRDEKLFF. The CDR3 region has the DNA TGTGCCACCAGTACGGGCAGGGATGAAAAACTGTTTTTT. This rearrangement joins TRBV24-1 to TRBJ1-4, with D tentatively TRBD1 (5 bases). CDR3 length: 13 residues. Deletions cut 6 bases from V and 6 bases from J, with 10 bases between. The germline V gene encodes CDR1 KGHDR and CDR2 SFDVKD.

CDR3 coding DNA: TGTGCCAGCAGTTTATCAGGAGCAAACACTGAAGCTTTCTTT. Translated, it gives CASSLSGANTEAFF. This chain uses TRBV28 with TRBJ1-1; no reliable D call. Germline loops: CDR1 MDHEN, CDR2 SYDVKM. This CDR3 has 14 amino acids. With 1 base removed from V and 2 bases from J, the gap between germline ends came to 8 bases.

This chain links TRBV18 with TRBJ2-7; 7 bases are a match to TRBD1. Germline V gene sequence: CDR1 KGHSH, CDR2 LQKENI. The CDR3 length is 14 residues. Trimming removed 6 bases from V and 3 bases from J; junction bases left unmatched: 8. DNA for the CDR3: TGTGCCAGCTCCCAGGGGGTTCTCGGCTACGAGCAGTACTTC. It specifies CASSQGVLGYEQYF.

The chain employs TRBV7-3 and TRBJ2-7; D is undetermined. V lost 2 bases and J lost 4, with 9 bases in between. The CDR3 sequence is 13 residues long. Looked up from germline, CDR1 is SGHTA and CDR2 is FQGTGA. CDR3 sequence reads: CASSLHATYEQYF. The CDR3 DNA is TGTGCCAGCAGCTTACACGCAACGTACGAGCAGTACTTC.

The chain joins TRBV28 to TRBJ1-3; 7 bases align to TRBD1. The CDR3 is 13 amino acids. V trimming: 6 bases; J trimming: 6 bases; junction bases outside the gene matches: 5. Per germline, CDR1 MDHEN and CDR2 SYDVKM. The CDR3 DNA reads TGTGCCAGCAGGACAGGGTTTTTAAACACCATATATTTT. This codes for CASRTGFLNTIYF.

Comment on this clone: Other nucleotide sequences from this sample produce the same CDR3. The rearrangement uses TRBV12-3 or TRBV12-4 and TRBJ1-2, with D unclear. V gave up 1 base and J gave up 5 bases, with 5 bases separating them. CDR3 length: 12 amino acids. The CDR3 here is CASSLVGYGYTF. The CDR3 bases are TGTGCCAGCAGTTTAGTAGGGTATGGCTACACCTTC.

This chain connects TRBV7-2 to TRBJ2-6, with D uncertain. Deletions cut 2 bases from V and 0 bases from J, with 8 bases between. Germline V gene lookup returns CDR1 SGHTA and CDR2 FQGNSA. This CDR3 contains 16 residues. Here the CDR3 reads CASSLYRGSGANVLTF. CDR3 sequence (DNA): TGTGCCAGCAGCTTATATCGTGGCTCTGGGGCCAACGTCCTGACTTTC.

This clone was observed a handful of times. The CDR3: CASSPGGATDTQYF. CDR3 DNA sequence: TGCGCCAGCAGCCCCGGGGGGGCCACAGATACGCAGTATTTT. The V and J genes are TRBV4-3 and TRBJ2-3, with TRBD2 identical over 8 bases. V dropped 4 bases and J dropped 2; count of bases not matched to a gene: 2. Germline V gene lookup returns CDR1 LGHNA and CDR2 YSLEER. This CDR3 contains 14 residues.

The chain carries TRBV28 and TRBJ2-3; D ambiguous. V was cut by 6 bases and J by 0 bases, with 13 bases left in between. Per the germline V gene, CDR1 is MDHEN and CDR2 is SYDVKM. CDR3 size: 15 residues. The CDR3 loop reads CASSEPIISTDTQYF. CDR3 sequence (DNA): TGTGCCAGCAGCGAACCAATTATAAGCACAGATACGCAGTATTTT. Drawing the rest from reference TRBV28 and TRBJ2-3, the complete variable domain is DVKVTQSSRYLVKRTGEKVFLECVQDMDHENMFWYRQDPGLGLRLIYFSYDVKMKEKGDIPEGYSVSREKKERFSLILESASTNQTSMYLCASSEPIISTDTQYFGPGTRLTVL.

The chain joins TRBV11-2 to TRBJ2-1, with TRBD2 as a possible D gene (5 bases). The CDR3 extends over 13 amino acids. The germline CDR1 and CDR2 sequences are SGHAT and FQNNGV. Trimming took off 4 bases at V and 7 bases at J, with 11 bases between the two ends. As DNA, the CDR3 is TGTGCCAGCAGCTCACGGGGTGAAAATGAGCAGTTCTTC. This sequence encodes CASSSRGENEQFF.

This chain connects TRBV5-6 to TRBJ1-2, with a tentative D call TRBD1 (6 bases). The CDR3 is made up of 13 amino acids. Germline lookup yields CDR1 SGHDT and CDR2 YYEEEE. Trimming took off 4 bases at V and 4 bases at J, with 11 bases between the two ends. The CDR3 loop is CASSPRQAYGYTF. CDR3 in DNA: TGTGCCAGCAGCCCTCGACAGGCCTATGGCTACACCTTC.

CDR3 protein: CASRSGTSDIQYF. The CDR3 DNA is TGTGCCAGCAGATCCGGGACTAGCGACATTCAGTACTTC. This chain joins TRBV7-9 and TRBJ2-4, with 10 bases identical to TRBD2. From germline, CDR1 is SEHNR and CDR2 FQNEAQ (reference sequence). The V segment lost 6 bases and the J segment 8 bases; nucleotides outside the gene matches: 4. The CDR3 loop spans 13 amino acids.

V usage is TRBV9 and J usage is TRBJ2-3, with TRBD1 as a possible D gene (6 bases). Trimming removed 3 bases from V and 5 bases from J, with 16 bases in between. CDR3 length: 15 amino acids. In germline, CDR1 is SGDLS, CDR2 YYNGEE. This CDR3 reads CASSEQGGVLDTQYF. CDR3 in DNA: TGTGCCAGCAGCGAACAGGGTGGGGTTTTAGATACGCAGTATTTT.

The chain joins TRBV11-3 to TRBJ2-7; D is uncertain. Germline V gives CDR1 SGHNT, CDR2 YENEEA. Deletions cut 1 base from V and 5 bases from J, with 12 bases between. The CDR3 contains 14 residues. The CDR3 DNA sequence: TGTGCCAGCAGCTTAGGGTCCAGTCTCAACGAGCAGTACTTC. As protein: CASSLGSSLNEQYF.

CDR3 coding DNA: TGTGCCTGGAGTGTTGCTAGCGGGAGCACAGATACGCAGTATTTT. This sequence encodes CAWSVASGSTDTQYF. This chain links TRBV30 with TRBJ2-3, with TRBD2 matching 8 bases. CDR1 is GTSNPN, CDR2 SVGIG, per germline (reference sequence). Germline trimming cut 0 bases from V and 0 bases from J; bases unmatched to any gene: 2. This CDR3 contains 15 residues.

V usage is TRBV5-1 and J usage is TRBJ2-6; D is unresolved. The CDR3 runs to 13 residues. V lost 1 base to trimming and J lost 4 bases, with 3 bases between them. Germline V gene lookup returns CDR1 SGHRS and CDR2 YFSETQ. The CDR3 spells CASSLIGANVLTF. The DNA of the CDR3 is TGCGCCAGCAGCTTGATAGGGGCCAACGTCCTGACTTTC.

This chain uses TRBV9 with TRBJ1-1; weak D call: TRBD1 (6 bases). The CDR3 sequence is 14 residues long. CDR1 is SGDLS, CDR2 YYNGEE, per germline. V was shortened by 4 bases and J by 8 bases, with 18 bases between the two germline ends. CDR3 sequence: CASSLTGTTGEAFF. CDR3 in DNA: TGTGCCAGCAGCTTGACAGGTACTACAGGGGAAGCTTTCTTT.

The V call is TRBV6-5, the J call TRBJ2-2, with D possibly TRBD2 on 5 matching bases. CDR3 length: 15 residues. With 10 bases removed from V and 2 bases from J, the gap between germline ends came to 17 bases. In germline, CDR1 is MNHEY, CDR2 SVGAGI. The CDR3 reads CATPAELPNTGELFF. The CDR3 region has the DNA TGTGCCACCCCAGCGGAGCTCCCCAACACCGGGGAGCTGTTTTTT.

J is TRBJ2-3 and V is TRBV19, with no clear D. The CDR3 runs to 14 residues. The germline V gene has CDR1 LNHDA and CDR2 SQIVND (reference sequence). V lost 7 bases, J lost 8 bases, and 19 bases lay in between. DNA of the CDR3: TGTGCCAGTAAGCCTACGAAGACATCAGTTACGCAGTATTTT. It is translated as CASKPTKTSVTQYF.

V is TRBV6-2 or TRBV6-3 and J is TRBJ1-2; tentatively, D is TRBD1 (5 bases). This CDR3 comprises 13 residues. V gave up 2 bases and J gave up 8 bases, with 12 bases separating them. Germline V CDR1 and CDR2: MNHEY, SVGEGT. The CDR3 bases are TGTGCCAGCAGTTACCCGGGGACGCGAGGCTACACCTTC. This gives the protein CASSYPGTRGYTF.

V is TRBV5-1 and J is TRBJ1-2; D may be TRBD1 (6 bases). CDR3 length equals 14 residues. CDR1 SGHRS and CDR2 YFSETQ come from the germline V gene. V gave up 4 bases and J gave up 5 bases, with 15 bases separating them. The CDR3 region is CASSPFGGEYGYTF. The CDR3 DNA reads TGCGCCAGCAGCCCCTTCGGGGGCGAGTATGGCTACACCTTC.